The text below deals with one T cell receptor (beta chain). Its antigen remains unidentified. No base quality values were provided; no much bigger clone lies one nucleotide off. The data derive from a study of beta chain features in type 1 diabetes (dated by TCRdb to the late 2010s). Regarding the study in general: Patients and healthy donors did not differ in mean age, gender distribution, total cell number or subset yield. A total of approximately 99,000,000 sorted cells were examined across all samples, and RNA yield correlated strongly with the number of cells per subset. The study compared TCRB repertoires of sorted circulating CD4+ T cell subsets between recently diagnosed type 1 diabetes patients and matched healthy donors. Naive and central memory subsets were obtained from all 28 donors, but regulatory and stem cell-like memory subsets were isolated from only 8 patients and roughly eight healthy donors. Findings and caveats that apply to the study as a whole: A moderate but significant shortening of TCRB CDR3 length was observed in type 1 diabetes patients in all four CD4+ subsets. The naive, central memory and regulatory TCRB repertoires appeared to resemble one another more closely among patients than among healthy donors. HLA sub-analyses involved small numbers of individuals, so any influence of HLA type on TCRB rearrangement remained unresolved. Shorter templates might be favored by PCR, yet because patient and control samples were amplified and corrected together, any such skew would affect both groups equally. At VDJ recombination sites, type 1 diabetes patients had fewer insertions and more deleted nucleotides, which implies abnormalities in thymic rearrangement. Sequencing cDNA rather than genomic DNA could over-represent highly expressing activated cells, although activation and CD3 levels did not differ between groups.

The entire amount of isolated RNA was reverse transcribed using the High Capacity cDNA Reverse Transcription Kit, so the sequenced TCRB transcripts were expressed ones. Naive, central memory and regulatory T cell samples underwent deep immunoSEQ sequencing, averaging roughly 3.5 million total reads per sample. Sorted cells were lysed in RLT buffer and RNA was extracted with DNase-treated RNeasy Micro or Mini kits, depending on cell number. To prevent cross-contamination, each cell subset was processed individually, whereas patient and healthy donor samples were processed jointly. The immunoSEQ multiplex PCR was used to amplify TCRB sequences from cDNA, generating 87-bp fragments that spanned the CDR3 region. The amplicons were sequenced using the Illumina HiSeq platform. In the source study's methods: Synthetic template baselines were used to correct PCR bias computationally, reads within Hamming distance 2 were collapsed, and singletons that could not be merged were discarded. By aligning reads against IMGT, V, D and J genes, CDR3 length, and insertions or deletions at six rearrangement sites were assigned. Clonotype counts were normalized to sorted cell number within each subset before computing true diversity and Gini coefficients with the tcR R package. The overlap coefficient, calculated on TCRB nucleotide sequences, was used to measure repertoire sharing. TCRdb carries this immuneACCESS record with in-frame sequences only. Its versions omit some clonotypes, under half of them owing to an unresolved V gene in the studies checked, with the rest unexplained. V and J calls and clone size come straight from that table; D and trimming were deduced from the DNA. Counted in this sample were 300,000 or so clones; around 9.7% of them appeared once. Jointly, the top ten make up roughly 1% of the sample.

From each donor, a single peripheral blood sample of about 110 mL on average was drawn into heparinised tubes. Naive, central memory, regulatory and stem cell-like memory CD4+ T cells were sorted on a BD FACSAria II using a panel including CD45RO, CCR7, CD25, CD127, CD95 and CD27. Every sorted population had a purity above 95%. PBMCs were isolated right away by Lymphoprep density gradient centrifugation and were stained directly, without culture. So that batch effects would be minimized, each experiment stained and sorted samples in pairs, pairing one healthy donor with one patient. The junction shows trimming of 1 base on V and 3 bases on J, and the gene matches do not reach 8 bases of it. The germline V gene specifies SNHLY as CDR1 and FYNNEI as CDR2. The CDR3 holds 16 amino acids from the cysteine to the phenylalanine. The kept DNA is CDR3 alone, 48 bases in frame from the first base.

Sequenced input: central memory CD4+ T cells from blood. The sequence links TRBV2 to TRBJ2-5, with 7 bases matching TRBD1. The sequence came from a man aged 25 to 40 with type 1 diabetes. For the CDR3, the sequence is CASSEDNRGWEETQYF. The base sequence is TGTGCCAGCAGTGAAGATAACAGGGGATGGGAAGAGACCCAGTACTTC.